The 14 T cell receptor beta chains below all came from one sample that was sequenced in a study of cytomegalovirus exposure and HLA in healthy donors. The method was immunoSEQ multiplex PCR; TCRdb's version includes in-frame clones alone and lacks a portion of them. The sample has under 250,000 clones, around nine tenths seen once. The source material was PBMCs. These receptors were obtained from a woman between 18 and 30 years old in good health and CMV-seronegative.

This chain uses TRBV11-2 with TRBJ1-1; possible D gene TRBD1, 6 bases. V lost 5 bases to trimming and J lost 11 bases, with 18 bases between them. This CDR3 is built from 13 residues. CDR1 is SGHAT and CDR2 is FQNNGV in the germline V gene. The CDR3, as DNA: TGTGCCAGCAGCCTTAAGGGGGTGCCCAAGGCTTTCTTT. Amino acid sequence: CASSLKGVPKAFF.

The chain uses TRBV5-6 and TRBJ1-5; no firm D call. The germline CDR1 and CDR2 sequences are SGHDT and YYEEEE. The CDR3 is made up of 15 amino acids. With 1 base removed from V and 3 bases from J, the gap between germline ends came to 11 bases. In nucleotides, the CDR3 is TGTGCCAGCAGCTTGCAAAGTCGGTACAATCAGCCCCAGCATTTT. It codes for CASSLQSRYNQPQHF.

This clone was detected only a few times. CDR3 sequence (DNA): TGTGCCAGCAGCCTCTATAGCGGGAGGGCCAGGAATGAGCAGTTCTTC. It is translated as CASSLYSGRARNEQFF. The chain couples TRBV7-8 to TRBJ2-1, with TRBD2 identical over 11 bases. Looked up from germline, CDR1 is SGHVS and CDR2 is FQNEAQ. The CDR3 loop spans 16 amino acids. V trimming: 5 bases; J trimming: 7 bases; junction bases outside the gene matches: 10.

In this sample, this clone turned up a few times. The chain uses TRBV10-3 and TRBJ2-7, with D perhaps matching TRBD1 (5 bases). The length of the CDR3 is 11 residues. The germline gives CDR1 ENHRY, CDR2 SYGVKD. The ends were cut back, 7 bases at V and 3 bases at J, with 7 bases in the middle. CDR3 bases: TGTGCCATCACCCAGGGCTACGAGCAGTACTTC. Amino acids: CAITQGYEQYF.

The rearrangement joins TRBV11-1 to TRBJ2-3, with 9 bases lining up with TRBD2. The trim removed 3 bases at V and 5 bases at J, leaving 12 bases unmatched. This CDR3 region has 17 residues. Per germline, CDR1 SGHAT and CDR2 FQDESV (reference sequence). CDR3 sequence (DNA): TGTGCCAGCAGCTTGCTGTGGACTAGCGCTGCCAAAGATACGCAGTATTTT. As protein: CASSLLWTSAAKDTQYF. The whole variable domain, filled in from reference TRBV11-1 and TRBJ2-3, reads EAEVAQSPRYKITEKSQAVAFWCDPISGHATLYWYRQILGQGPELLVQFQDESVVDDSQLPKDRFSAERLKGVDSTLKIQPAELGDSAMYLCASSLLWTSAAKDTQYFGPGTRLTVL.

This clone was seen a handful of times. This chain uses TRBV13 with TRBJ1-5; D unresolved. The CDR3 sequence is 12 residues long. V gave up 6 bases and J gave up 6 bases, with 9 bases separating them. CDR1 is PRHDT and CDR2 is FYEKMQ in the germline V gene (reference sequence). Written as DNA, the CDR3 is TGTGCCAGCAGTACCCGGGGTCAGCCCCAGCATTTT. The encoded protein is CASSTRGQPQHF.

The chain employs TRBV2 and TRBJ2-7; 10 bases line up with TRBD2. V shed 9 bases, J shed 0 bases, and the junction held 17 bases outside the gene matches. The germline V gene has CDR1 SNHLY and CDR2 FYNNEI. This CDR3 comprises 18 residues. CDR3 loop: CARGASGSAPLSSYEQYF. The CDR3 DNA follows: TGTGCCAGAGGGGCTAGCGGGAGTGCCCCCCTCAGCTCCTACGAGCAGTACTTC. The whole variable domain, remainder taken from reference TRBV2 and TRBJ2-7, is EPEVTQTPSHQVTQMGQEVILRCVPISNHLYFYWYRQILGQKVEFLVSFYNNEISEKSEIFDDQFSVERPDGSNFTLKIRSTKLEDSAMYFCARGASGSAPLSSYEQYFGPGTRLTVT.

The chain couples TRBV28 to TRBJ2-7; TRBD1 aligns across 9 bases. The V and J ends lost 4 bases and 7 bases, in that order; junction bases with no gene match: 5. The CDR3 is 13 amino acids. CDR1 and CDR2 from the germline V gene are MDHEN and SYDVKM. The DNA for the CDR3 is TGTGCCAGCAGTTGGGGACAGGGACAGGAGCAGTACTTC. Its translation is CASSWGQGQEQYF.

The CDR3 sequence: CASSSLEQGFLYEQYF. The CDR3 region has the DNA TGTGCCAGCAGTTCACTCGAACAGGGGTTCCTATACGAGCAGTACTTC. The chain uses TRBV27 and TRBJ2-7; TRBD1 matches at 7 bases. Per germline, CDR1 MNHEY and CDR2 SMNVEV (reference sequence). The ends lost 4 bases at V and 4 bases at J; junction bases unmatched: 13. This CDR3 has 16 residues.

The chain combines TRBV7-5 with TRBJ2-5; the D segment call TRBD2 is taken from the table without a DNA check. TRBV7-5 is a pseudogene segment. The CDR3 totals 14 residues. CDR3 protein: CVRSLGVGAETQYF. Written as DNA, the CDR3 is TGTGTCAGAAGCTTAGGGGTTGGAGCGGAGACCCAGTACTTC.

This rearrangement joins TRBV28 to TRBJ2-1; TRBD2 aligns across 13 bases. V trimming: 11 bases; J trimming: 9 bases; junction bases outside the gene matches: 10. This CDR3 spans 14 amino acids. The germline V gene has CDR1 MDHEN and CDR2 SYDVKM. The CDR3: CAVSPGLAGAEQFF. The DNA for the CDR3 is TGTGCCGTATCGCCAGGACTAGCGGGAGCTGAGCAGTTCTTC.

V and J are TRBV19 and TRBJ2-3; D remains ambiguous. Between the trimmed V and J ends, which lost 1 base and 0 bases, there was a span of 8 bases. This CDR3 comprises 15 residues. CDR1 and CDR2 (germline): LNHDA, SQIVND (reference sequence). The chain's CDR3 is CASSIGLVSTDTQYF. CDR3 sequence (DNA): TGTGCCAGTAGTATAGGCCTAGTCAGCACAGATACGCAGTATTTT.

The V call is TRBV2, the J call TRBJ2-3; TRBD1 matches 10 bases. This CDR3 comprises 15 residues. Looked up from germline, CDR1 is SNHLY and CDR2 is FYNNEI. V was clipped by 7 bases and J by 3 bases; unmatched bases: 7. Here the CDR3 DNA reads TGTGCCAGCACCTCTGACAGGGGGCGAACAGATACGCAGTATTTT. Translation gives CASTSDRGRTDTQYF.

This chain joins TRBV7-2 and TRBJ2-7; 7 bases fit TRBD1. CDR1 and CDR2 from the germline V gene are SGHTA and FQGNSA. The CDR3 loop spans 15 amino acids. Trimming at V came to 5 bases and at J to 0 bases, leaving 7 bases not matched to a gene. The CDR3: CASSQGEQVSYEQYF. CDR3 nucleotides: TGTGCCAGCAGCCAGGGGGAGCAGGTCTCCTACGAGCAGTACTTC.